Below are 6 T cell receptor beta chains sequenced from a single sample in a study of shared clonotypes between healthy human individuals. The protocol was immunoSEQ multiplex PCR, while the TCRdb copy is restricted to in-frame clones and leaves out a portion. The sample lists some 2 million clones; 85% to 95% were seen once. The sequenced sample consisted of naive CD4+ T cells sorted from blood. The subset: CD45RA+ positively selected. These receptors were obtained from a man between 18 and 29 years old in good health.

This clone was observed once. The chain carries TRBV9 and TRBJ2-3, with 7 bases that match TRBD2. J lost 1 base, V lost 1 base, and 12 bases had no gene match. Germline V lookup: CDR1 SGDLS, CDR2 YYNGEE. The CDR3 has 18 amino acids. The CDR3 DNA follows: TGTGCCAGCAGCGTAAGAGGCGGGAGCCAACCACGCACAGATACGCAGTATTTT. Its protein is CASSVRGGSQPRTDTQYF.

The CDR3 reads CASSQEVSYGYTF. CDR3 bases: TGCGCCAGCAGCCAAGAAGTATCTTATGGCTACACCTTC. The chain couples TRBV4-3 to TRBJ1-2; the D is unclear. The CDR3 has 13 amino acids. Trimming left V 0 bases short and J 5 bases short, with 7 bases between. The germline CDR1 and CDR2 sequences are LGHNA and YSLEER.

This clone was counted a single time. The V gene is TRBV6-1, the J gene TRBJ2-7, with unresolved D. This CDR3 is built from 13 residues. Trimming shortened V by 2 bases and J by 0 bases, and 5 bases separated the two germline ends. Germline V gives CDR1 MNHNS, CDR2 SASEGT. In DNA, the CDR3 is TGTGCCAGCAGTGAACGGAGCTCCTACGAGCAGTACTTC. Translated, it gives CASSERSSYEQYF.

The chain is built from TRBV4-1 and TRBJ2-1; 14 nucleotides align to TRBD2. V gave up 4 bases and J gave up 9 bases; unmatched junction bases: 11. The CDR3 loop spans 17 amino acids. The germline gives CDR1 MGHRA, CDR2 YSYEKL. This chain's CDR3 is CASSPVVTSGRVGEQFF. DNA for the CDR3: TGCGCCAGCAGCCCGGTCGTGACTAGCGGGAGGGTTGGTGAGCAGTTCTTC.

This chain connects TRBV10-3 to TRBJ1-2; perhaps TRBD1 as D (6 bases). The V gene lost 2 bases and the J gene lost 3 bases, with 10 bases spanning the gap. The CDR3 contains 14 residues. Germline CDR1 ENHRY, CDR2 SYGVKD. The CDR3 sequence: CAISEVGGDYGYTF. The CDR3 DNA sequence: TGTGCCATCAGTGAGGTTGGGGGCGACTATGGCTACACCTTC.

In its sample, this clone was seen a few times. The genes are TRBV19 and TRBJ1-5; D uncertain. From germline, CDR1 is LNHDA and CDR2 SQIVND (reference sequence). There are 18 residues in the CDR3. Trimming removed 5 bases from V and 7 bases from J, with 27 bases in between. The DNA for the CDR3 is TGTGCCAGTAGTCAGCAACTACCTCGGTCGCTGGCAAAACAGCCCCAGCATTTT. Translating it yields CASSQQLPRSLAKQPQHF.